The T cell receptor (beta chain) described here comes from a study of T-cell memory formation after mild COVID-19. Study details: For the most part, TCR clusters were specific to one donor. Study-level results: Pre-infection memory carried some responding clones, suggesting that cross-reactive memory joined. Shrinking CD4+ clones resided mostly in CM and EM, and CD8+ ones in EMRA.

After 5'RACE with constant-segment primers, TCR alpha and TCR beta cDNA libraries carrying sample barcodes and UMIs were obtained. One entry per CDR3 protein results from TCRdb running MiXCR on the 5' RACE reads. The sample has approximately 150,000 distinct CDR3 sequences, around 15% seen once. Trimming took off 1 base at V and 2 bases at J, with 11 bases between the two ends. Germline V lookup: CDR1 KGHDR, CDR2 SFDVKD. The CDR3 consists of 16 residues. This clonotype was seen only a few times. Its target is not known. The rearrangement uses TRBV24-1 and TRBJ2-1, with a possible D match to TRBD2 (5 bases). The sample was PBMCs or a T cell subset sorted from them (not recorded which). The TCR comes from an adult woman who had mild COVID-19 (a few samples of this study predate the infection). Cell type and time point are not known. For the CDR3, the DNA is TGTGCCACCAGTGATTTTACCCCCGGGGCCTACAATGAGCAGTTCTTC. Protein sequence: CATSDFTPGAYNEQFF.